This TCR beta chain was identified during a study of cytomegalovirus exposure and HLA in healthy donors. Study background: The same platform was used for the 90 to 150 validation repertoires as for the approximately 630 first-cohort repertoires, as reported in a later analysis. General study points: A few CMV-associated chains were confirmed in vitro to be specific for CMV antigens. TCR beta chains numbering more than 150 were designated cytomegalovirus-associated.

V shed 0 bases and J shed 5 bases, with 6 bases lying between them. The CDR3 contains 13 residues. Looked up from germline, CDR1 is SGHRS and CDR2 is YFSETQ. With respect to this clone: Its antigen remains unidentified.

Separation from the roughly 690-subject first cohort characterized the roughly 120-subject validation cohort, to which the donors belonged. Here immunoSEQ multiplex PCR was the method, and the copy in TCRdb shows in-frame clones only, minus some. The sample holds around 300,000 clones, 87% seen once. Material for sequencing was PBMCs. The sequence came from a woman aged 25-40 years in good health and CMV-seropositive. This chain links TRBV5-1 with TRBJ1-5; D not resolved. Here the CDR3 DNA reads TGCGCCAGCAGCTTGGGCCTAGATCAGCCCCAGCATTTT. It yields the protein CASSLGLDQPQHF. Full variable domain (outside the CDR3, taken from reference TRBV5-1 and TRBJ1-5): KAGVTQTPRYLIKTRGQQVTLSCSPISGHRSVSWYQQTPGQGLQFLFEYFSETQRNKGNFPGRFSGRQFSNSRSEMNVSTLELGDSALYLCASSLGLDQPQHFGDGTRLSIL.